The 26 T cell receptor beta chains in this list originate from one sample, sequenced in a study of cytomegalovirus exposure and HLA in healthy donors (dated by TCRdb to about 2017). Libraries came from the immunoSEQ multiplex PCR assay. A mixture of 60 forward primers for TCR Vbeta segments and 13 reverse primers for TCR Jbeta segments was used in the multiplex PCR. Entries here come from immuneACCESS through TCRdb and include only in-frame sequences with V and J called. Some clones fail to appear in such tables; in the studies checked, an unresolved V gene covers under half of the shortfall, and the cause of the remainder is unknown. Recorded for this sample are a few hundred thousand clones; around 82% of them occurred a single time. The ten largest clonotypes hold 2.9% of the sample. The sequenced sample was PBMCs. These receptors all come from a woman aged 30 to 39 in good health and CMV-seronegative.

The rearrangement uses TRBV27 and TRBJ2-3; 7 bases fit TRBD1. This CDR3 is built from 15 residues. Germline trimming cut 5 bases from V and 0 bases from J; bases unmatched to any gene: 5. Germline CDR1 and CDR2: MNHEY and SMNVEV (reference sequence). This chain's CDR3 is CASSGRDSSTDTQYF. The CDR3 DNA is TGTGCCAGCAGTGGTCGGGACAGTAGCACAGATACGCAGTATTTT.

The rearrangement links TRBV27 to TRBJ1-1; D unresolved. The CDR3 spans 13 residues. CDR1 is MNHEY and CDR2 is SMNVEV in the germline V gene (reference sequence). The V end lost 6 bases, the J end lost 2 bases, and 10 bases lay between the germline ends. CDR3 DNA: TGTGCCAGCAGCAACAGCATTAACACTGAAGCTTTCTTT. Translation gives CASSNSINTEAFF.

The genes are TRBV28 and TRBJ1-1; tentatively, D is TRBD1 (6 bases). CDR1 and CDR2 from the germline V gene are MDHEN and SYDVKM. The V gene lost 2 bases and the J gene lost 5 bases, with 15 bases spanning the gap. The CDR3 has 15 residues. The CDR3 region is CASSLQVLRGTEAFF. The CDR3 DNA follows: TGTGCCAGCAGTTTACAGGTCCTCAGGGGAACTGAAGCTTTCTTT.

The rearrangement uses TRBV7-8 and TRBJ1-1; D is perhaps TRBD1 (5 bases). This CDR3 contains 12 residues. The germline V gene has CDR1 SGHVS and CDR2 FQNEAQ. Trimming stripped 5 bases from V and 7 bases from J, with 11 bases between. In DNA, the CDR3 is TGTGCCAGCAGCGTCGGGGGAATTGAAGCTTTCTTT. Protein sequence: CASSVGGIEAFF.

There are a few counts of this clone. The J gene is TRBJ2-1, the V gene TRBV29-1, with a weak D call TRBD1 (6 bases). Germline V gene lookup returns CDR1 SQVTM and CDR2 ANQGSEA. V lost 3 bases to trimming and J lost 1 base, with 10 bases between them. The CDR3 loop spans 14 amino acids. The CDR3 nucleotides are TGCAGCGTTGAGGGGGACAAGTCCTACAATGAGCAGTTCTTC. Translating it yields CSVEGDKSYNEQFF.

The table lists this clone with a few counts. The gene calls are TRBV9 and TRBJ2-5; perhaps TRBD1 as D (6 bases). CDR3 length: 14 amino acids. V lost 0 bases, J lost 5 bases, and 11 bases lay in between. Germline-derived CDR1 and CDR2 are SGDLS and YYNGEE. CDR3 nucleotides: TGTGCCAGCAGCGTAGGATGGACAGTGGAGACCCAGTACTTC. This translates into CASSVGWTVETQYF.

The chain links TRBV28 to TRBJ2-2; perhaps TRBD1 as D (5 bases). Germline V gene lookup returns CDR1 MDHEN and CDR2 SYDVKM. V was pared by 2 bases and J by 3 bases, with 10 bases between. This CDR3 has 15 residues. The CDR3 loop reads CASSLRGFDTGELFF. CDR3 in DNA: TGTGCCAGCAGTTTAAGGGGTTTCGACACCGGGGAGCTGTTTTTT.

This sequence joins TRBV19 and TRBJ1-2; D is possibly TRBD1 (6 bases). The CDR3 loop spans 14 amino acids. Looked up from germline, CDR1 is LNHDA and CDR2 is SQIVND (reference sequence). V lost 8 bases and J 3 bases, leaving 16 bases between the germline ends. Written as DNA, the CDR3 is TGTGCCAGTGGGCTAAGGGGGTTCGACTATGGCTACACCTTC. Amino acid sequence: CASGLRGFDYGYTF.

The V and J genes are TRBV5-1 and TRBJ2-7; 7 bases are shared with TRBD1. Germline V gene lookup returns CDR1 SGHRS and CDR2 YFSETQ. The V segment lost 1 base and the J segment 4 bases; nucleotides outside the gene matches: 8. The CDR3 runs to 15 residues. CDR3 in amino acids: CASSLSPTGMYEQYF. DNA for the CDR3: TGCGCCAGCAGCTTGAGCCCGACAGGGATGTACGAGCAGTACTTC.

The CDR3 nucleotides are TGTGCCAGCAGTGACTCGCTTGACAGGGGCCCGGTGGGACTGTTTTTT. This encodes CASSDSLDRGPVGLFF. This sequence joins TRBV6-4 and TRBJ1-4; the match to TRBD1 covers 8 bases. In germline, CDR1 is MRHNA, CDR2 SNTAGT. Trimming removed 0 bases from V and 13 bases from J; junction bases left unmatched: 13. The CDR3 sequence is 16 residues long.

The V call is TRBV6-5, the J call TRBJ2-7, with D perhaps TRBD2 (7 bases). Trimming took off 7 bases at V and 0 bases at J, with 13 bases between the two ends. The CDR3 has 14 residues. CDR1 and CDR2 (germline): MNHEY, SVGAGI. CDR3 sequence: CASNKGGSSYEQYF. The CDR3 nucleotides are TGTGCCAGCAATAAGGGGGGGAGCTCCTACGAGCAGTACTTC.

This clone was detected only once. The genes are TRBV5-4 and TRBJ2-2, with D unclear. V was clipped by 0 bases and J by 7 bases, with 7 bases between them. The CDR3 is 13 amino acids. Germline lookup yields CDR1 SGHNT and CDR2 YYREEE (reference sequence). The CDR3 DNA sequence: TGTGCCAGCAGCTTGGGTTACGGCGGGGAGCTGTTTTTT. It encodes CASSLGYGGELFF.

The CDR3 bases are TGCGCCAGCAGCCTACAGGGGATTCGGGACGAGCAGTACTTC. Protein: CASSLQGIRDEQYF. This rearrangement joins TRBV5-1 to TRBJ2-7; 7 bases are shared with TRBD1. This CDR3 comprises 14 residues. Looked up from germline, CDR1 is SGHRS and CDR2 is YFSETQ. The J segment lost 5 bases and the V segment lost 4 bases, leaving 9 bases of the junction unmatched.

The chain has TRBV18 and TRBJ2-1; 7 nucleotides align to TRBD1. The CDR3 contains 14 residues. Germline CDR1 is KGHSH and CDR2 is LQKENI. Trimming removed 6 bases from V and 4 bases from J; junction bases left unmatched: 6. The CDR3 bases are TGTGCCAGCTCCCCCGGACAGGCTTACAATGAGCAGTTCTTC. Translating gives CASSPGQAYNEQFF.

The rearrangement joins TRBV27 to TRBJ2-2; TRBD1 aligns across 8 bases. The ends lost 5 bases at V and 3 bases at J; junction bases unmatched: 8. Per the germline V gene, CDR1 is MNHEY and CDR2 is SMNVEV (reference sequence). The CDR3 covers 16 residues. The CDR3, as DNA: TGTGCCAGCAGTGCCCAGGGGGCGGGATACACCGGGGAGCTGTTTTTT. This codes for CASSAQGAGYTGELFF.

The chain has TRBV5-4 and TRBJ2-7, with no clear D. There are 13 residues in the CDR3. The V end was cut by 3 bases, the J end by 1 base, with 8 bases between. Germline V gene data show CDR1 as SGHNT and CDR2 as YYREEE (reference sequence). The CDR3 loop reads CASSSTVSYEQYF. CDR3 bases: TGTGCCAGCAGCTCCACAGTTTCCTACGAGCAGTACTTC. Combining the CDR3 with reference TRBV5-4 and TRBJ2-7 gives the whole variable domain ETGVTQSPTHLIKTRGQQVTLRCSSQSGHNTVSWYQQALGQGPQFIFQYYREEENGRGNFPPRFSGLQFPNYSSELNVNALELDDSALYLCASSSTVSYEQYFGPGTRLTVT.

This clone showed up just once. The chain employs TRBV27 and TRBJ1-5; 11 bases are shared with TRBD1. Germline values: CDR1 MNHEY, CDR2 SMNVEV (reference sequence). CDR3 length: 16 amino acids. V was clipped by 5 bases and J by 7 bases; unmatched bases: 10. Written as DNA, the CDR3 is TGTGCCAGCAGTATACACGGACAGGGGGCGGGGCAGCCCCAGCATTTT. It is translated as CASSIHGQGAGQPQHF.

Here the CDR3 reads CASSLASGTYSNQPQHF. CDR3 sequence (DNA): TGTGCCAGTAGTCTCGCCTCGGGAACGTATAGCAATCAGCCCCAGCATTTT. The chain is built from TRBV19 and TRBJ1-5, with D uncertain. Germline-derived CDR1 and CDR2 are LNHDA and SQIVND (reference sequence). The ends were cut back, 5 bases at V and 0 bases at J, with 17 bases in the middle. This CDR3 is 17 amino acids long.

The chain is built from TRBV4-2 and TRBJ2-6; the D gene is possibly TRBD1 (6 bases). The CDR3 sequence is 16 residues long. The V end lost 4 bases, the J end lost 3 bases, and 13 bases lay between the germline ends. In germline, CDR1 is LGHNA, CDR2 YNFKEQ. CDR3 bases: TGTGCCAGCAGCCCAGTGAACAGGGATGGGGCCAACGTCCTGACTTTC. The encoded protein is CASSPVNRDGANVLTF.

This chain joins TRBV6-6 and TRBJ2-7; perhaps TRBD2 as D (7 bases). With 4 bases removed from V and 7 bases from J, the gap between germline ends came to 20 bases. CDR1 MNHNY and CDR2 SVGAGI come from the germline V gene (reference sequence). The CDR3 is made up of 15 amino acids. The chain's CDR3 is CASSSGGGGSSEQYF. In nucleotides, the CDR3 is TGTGCCAGCAGTTCTGGAGGGGGGGGGTCCTCAGAGCAGTACTTC.

The chain joins TRBV30 to TRBJ2-1, with 8 bases identical to TRBD1. The CDR3 consists of 15 residues. Germline CDR1 is GTSNPN and CDR2 is SVGIG (reference sequence). V was pared by 3 bases and J by 4 bases, with 8 bases of the junction left unmatched. The CDR3 nucleotides read TGTGCCTGGAGCTTAGGGACAGGAGTTTACAATGAGCAGTTCTTC. Its protein product is CAWSLGTGVYNEQFF.

This clone was recorded a few times. The V and J genes are TRBV4-1 and TRBJ1-1; D possibly corresponds to TRBD1 (5 bases). V shed 0 bases and J shed 1 base, with 9 bases lying between them. Germline lookup yields CDR1 MGHRA and CDR2 YSYEKL. The length of the CDR3 is 15 residues. Written as DNA, the CDR3 is TGCGCCAGCAGCCAAGATCGGAGGGGGAACACTGAAGCTTTCTTT. It specifies CASSQDRRGNTEAFF.

The chain joins TRBV6-5 to TRBJ2-7; D unresolved. The CDR3 spans 11 residues. Germline V lookup: CDR1 MNHEY, CDR2 SVGAGI. Trimming removed 5 bases at V and 4 bases at J, with 6 bases between. The chain's CDR3 is CASSDTYEQYF. CDR3 nucleotide sequence: TGTGCCAGCAGTGATACTTACGAGCAGTACTTC.

The chain links TRBV5-4 to TRBJ2-3; 9 nucleotides agree with TRBD2. Germline V gene sequence: CDR1 SGHNT, CDR2 YYREEE (reference sequence). Trimming at V came to 4 bases and at J to 1 base, leaving 7 bases not matched to a gene. The CDR3 consists of 16 residues. The CDR3 DNA sequence: TGTGCCAGCAGCCCCAGCGGGGGGCGCGGCACAGATACGCAGTATTTT. It encodes CASSPSGGRGTDTQYF.

This rearrangement joins TRBV27 to TRBJ2-7; TRBD1 aligns across 7 bases. The germline V gene has CDR1 MNHEY and CDR2 SMNVEV (reference sequence). Germline trimming cut 5 bases from V and 3 bases from J; bases unmatched to any gene: 7. The CDR3 runs 14 residues. CDR3 DNA: TGTGCCAGCAGTCCGGGACAGATTTTCTACGAGCAGTACTTC. It codes for CASSPGQIFYEQYF.

The chain recombines TRBV7-8 with TRBJ2-3, with D maybe TRBD2 (6 bases). V was pared by 2 bases and J by 2 bases, with 14 bases between. This CDR3 is built from 16 residues. The germline CDR1 and CDR2 sequences are SGHVS and FQNEAQ. The CDR3 DNA sequence: TGTGCCAGCAGCTTACATGCGGGGACTGTCACAGATACGCAGTATTTT. Protein product: CASSLHAGTVTDTQYF.